Following are 22 T cell receptor beta chains from one sample sequenced in a study of blood T cell repertoires in COVID-19. Assay used: immunoSEQ multiplex PCR; TCRdb lists only in-frame clones, some missing. The sample yields hundreds of thousands of clones, around 86% seen once. The sample was peripheral blood. The receptors were gathered from a man aged 50 to 60 with acute or convalescent COVID-19.

The rearrangement joins TRBV7-9 to TRBJ1-2; TRBD1 aligns across 8 bases. V was pared by 1 base and J by 6 bases, with 10 bases of the junction left unmatched. The length of the CDR3 is 16 residues. Germline V gene lookup returns CDR1 SEHNR and CDR2 FQNEAQ (reference sequence). The CDR3 region is CASSLVGAGGADGYTF. CDR3 in DNA: TGTGCCAGCAGCTTAGTGGGTGCAGGGGGCGCGGATGGCTACACCTTC.

The chain has TRBV10-2 and TRBJ1-1; 9 positions agree with TRBD1. The length of the CDR3 is 13 residues. The junction had 4 bases not matched to a gene; V was cut back by 8 bases and J by 3 bases. Germline CDR1 is WSHSY and CDR2 is SAAADI. This CDR3 is CASATGGHTEAFF. The CDR3 bases are TGCGCCAGCGCCACAGGGGGCCACACTGAAGCTTTCTTT.

The chain combines TRBV27 with TRBJ1-1; D gene ambiguous. The CDR3 covers 13 residues. CDR1 and CDR2 (germline): MNHEY, SMNVEV (reference sequence). The V end was cut by 5 bases, the J end by 1 base, with 8 bases between. CDR3 DNA sequence: TGTGCCAGCAGTCTCCAGGCGAACACTGAAGCTTTCTTT. Residues: CASSLQANTEAFF.

Only a few counts were recorded for this clone. The genes are TRBV2 and TRBJ1-6; TRBD1 aligns across 8 bases. The CDR3 consists of 13 residues. Trimming cost V 8 bases and J 4 bases; bases outside gene matches: 1. CDR1 and CDR2 (germline): SNHLY, FYNNEI. CDR3: CASGQGYNSPLHF. The CDR3 DNA reads as TGTGCCAGCGGACAGGGATATAATTCACCCCTCCACTTT. Full variable domain (rest looked up from reference TRBV2 and TRBJ1-6): EPEVTQTPSHQVTQMGQEVILRCVPISNHLYFYWYRQILGQKVEFLVSFYNNEISEKSEIFDDQFSVERPDGSNFTLKIRSTKLEDSAMYFCASGQGYNSPLHFGNGTRLTVT.

The chain combines TRBV5-6 with TRBJ2-7; TRBD2 might be the D (6 bases). The CDR3 runs to 15 residues. Trimming removed 0 bases from V and 7 bases from J, with 17 bases in between. Germline V CDR1 and CDR2: SGHDT, YYEEEE. CDR3 sequence reads: CASSLAGGGGTEQYF. In DNA, the CDR3 is TGTGCCAGCAGCTTGGCCGGTGGGGGAGGAACTGAGCAGTACTTC.

V is TRBV27 and J is TRBJ1-5, with a weak D call TRBD1 (6 bases). Germline assignment: CDR1 MNHEY and CDR2 SMNVEV (reference sequence). This CDR3 spans 17 amino acids. V lost 3 bases and J 0 bases, leaving 15 bases between the germline ends. The CDR3 sequence: CASSLNARGPSNQPQHF. For the CDR3, the DNA is TGTGCCAGCAGTTTGAACGCGCGGGGGCCTAGCAATCAGCCCCAGCATTTT.

The chain is built from TRBV18 and TRBJ2-7, with D unclear. CDR3 size: 14 residues. From germline, CDR1 is KGHSH and CDR2 LQKENI. V was cut by 1 base and J by 2 bases, with 9 bases left in between. CDR3 region: CASSPQNKAYEQYF. The CDR3 nucleotides read TGTGCCAGCTCACCACAGAACAAAGCCTACGAGCAGTACTTC. Variable domain in full (rest from reference TRBV18 and TRBJ2-7): NAGVMQNPRHLVRRRGQEARLRCSPMKGHSHVYWYRQLPEEGLKFMVYLQKENIIDESGMPKERFSAEFPKEGPSILRIQQVVRGDSAAYFCASSPQNKAYEQYFGPGTRLTVT.

V is TRBV7-9 and J is TRBJ2-5; 7 bases align to TRBD1. V lost 0 bases to trimming and J lost 1 base; unmatched junction nucleotides: 8. CDR1 and CDR2 from the germline V gene are SEHNR and FQNEAQ (reference sequence). The CDR3 length is 17 residues. DNA of the CDR3: TGTGCCAGCAGCTTAGCGAGGGCAGGGGGTAGCCAAGAGACCCAGTACTTC. Residues: CASSLARAGGSQETQYF.

The chain is built from TRBV5-1 and TRBJ1-1; D ambiguous. The CDR3 sequence is 15 residues long. The germline V gene has CDR1 SGHRS and CDR2 YFSETQ. V shed 2 bases and J shed 1 base, with 12 bases lying between them. The CDR3 loop is CASSFGGNWNTEAFF. CDR3 DNA: TGCGCCAGCAGCTTTGGAGGCAACTGGAACACTGAAGCTTTCTTT.

The genes are TRBV9 and TRBJ1-6; TRBD1 aligns across 8 bases. V gave up 0 bases and J gave up 10 bases; unmatched junction bases: 6. The CDR3 is 15 residues long. Germline values: CDR1 SGDLS, CDR2 YYNGEE. CDR3 loop: CASSVGGDRRSPLHF. The CDR3 DNA is TGTGCCAGCAGCGTAGGTGGGGACAGGAGGTCACCCCTCCACTTT.

CDR3 protein: CASSRQRPLRGLNSPLHF. In DNA, the CDR3 is TGTGCCAGCAGCCGACAGAGACCCCTCAGGGGGCTTAATTCACCCCTCCACTTT. This chain uses TRBV6-6 with TRBJ1-6, with 8 bases lining up with TRBD1. The CDR3 contains 18 residues. Trimming at V came to 6 bases and at J to 6 bases, leaving 16 bases not matched to a gene. Per germline, CDR1 MNHNY and CDR2 SVGAGI (reference sequence).

The chain uses TRBV5-1 and TRBJ1-2; 7 bases are shared with TRBD1. The germline V gene encodes CDR1 SGHRS and CDR2 YFSETQ. V trimming: 4 bases; J trimming: 0 bases; junction bases outside the gene matches: 12. The CDR3 consists of 17 residues. The CDR3 is CASSLGDSSLSNYGYTF. CDR3 nucleotides: TGCGCCAGCAGCCTGGGGGACAGCTCGCTTTCTAACTATGGCTACACCTTC.

The chain couples TRBV10-2 to TRBJ2-1; 8 positions match TRBD2. J was trimmed by 7 bases and V by 7 bases; bases with no gene match: 6. This CDR3 is 13 amino acids long. The germline V gene has CDR1 WSHSY and CDR2 SAAADI. The CDR3 spells CASMVGGANEQFF. In DNA, the CDR3 is TGCGCCAGCATGGTCGGGGGGGCTAATGAGCAGTTCTTC.

The J gene is TRBJ2-1, the V gene TRBV12-3 or TRBV12-4, with D perhaps TRBD1 (6 bases). V lost 1 base, J lost 12 bases, and 13 bases lay in between. The CDR3 totals 13 residues. The CDR3 here is CASSLGRGYRQFF. The CDR3 coding sequence is TGTGCCAGCAGTTTAGGCAGGGGATATCGGCAGTTCTTC.

A single count supports this clone. This chain joins TRBV6-2 or TRBV6-3 and TRBJ2-5; 8 nucleotides line up with TRBD1. This CDR3 region has 15 residues. In germline, CDR1 is MNHEY, CDR2 SVGEGT. The trim removed 5 bases at V and 4 bases at J, leaving 9 bases unmatched. CDR3 coding DNA: TGTGCCAGCAGTGCCCGACAGGGGTGGGTAGAGACCCAGTACTTC. Translating it yields CASSARQGWVETQYF.

V is TRBV9 and J is TRBJ2-2; TRBD2 is a possible D gene (5 bases). Per germline, CDR1 SGDLS and CDR2 YYNGEE. V lost 0 bases and J 7 bases, leaving 10 bases between the germline ends. The CDR3 loop spans 14 amino acids. Here the CDR3 DNA reads TGTGCCAGCAGCGTAGTGAGGGAAGGCGGGGAGCTGTTTTTT. Its translation is CASSVVREGGELFF.

This clone appeared a few times. The rearrangement links TRBV19 to TRBJ1-2, with 7 bases lining up with TRBD1. This CDR3 has 13 residues. V dropped 7 bases and J dropped 7; count of bases not matched to a gene: 9. Germline lookup yields CDR1 LNHDA and CDR2 SQIVND (reference sequence). As DNA, the CDR3 is TGTGCCAGTACCCCGACAGGGAAGGGTGGCTACACCTTC. Its translation is CASTPTGKGGYTF. Full variable domain (outside the CDR3, taken from reference TRBV19 and TRBJ1-2): DGGITQSPKYLFRKEGQNVTLSCEQNLNHDAMYWYRQDPGQGLRLIYYSQIVNDFQKGDIAEGYSVSREKKESFPLTVTSAQKNPTAFYLCASTPTGKGGYTFGSGTRLTVV.

V gene TRBV7-3 combines with J gene TRBJ1-1; D remains ambiguous. Germline V CDR1 and CDR2: SGHTA, FQGTGA. This CDR3 spans 13 amino acids. The germline V and J ends were trimmed by 2 bases and 5 bases, with 9 bases remaining between them. CDR3 nucleotides: TGTGCCAGCAGCTTAGGAGGGTGGACTGAAGCTTTCTTT. Its translation is CASSLGGWTEAFF. Variable domain in full (rest from reference TRBV7-3 and TRBJ1-1): GAGVSQTPSNKVTEKGKYVELRCDPISGHTALYWYRQSLGQGPEFLIYFQGTGAADDSGLPNDRFFAVRPEGSVSTLKIQRTERGDSAVYLCASSLGGWTEAFFGQGTRLTVV.

The chain has TRBV30 and TRBJ2-2; D unresolved. The ends were cut back, 3 bases at V and 3 bases at J, with 5 bases in the middle. From germline, CDR1 is GTSNPN and CDR2 SVGIG (reference sequence). The CDR3 is 12 amino acids. CDR3 loop: CAWSPYTGELFF. The DNA for the CDR3 is TGTGCCTGGAGCCCCTACACCGGGGAGCTGTTTTTT.

The DNA of the CDR3 is TGTGCCAGCAGTGAAGCAGGGGGAGAGACCCAGTACTTC. The encoded protein is CASSEAGGETQYF. This chain connects TRBV2 to TRBJ2-5, with a weak D call TRBD1 (6 bases). Trimming removed 0 bases at V and 4 bases at J, with 6 bases between. The CDR3 spans 13 residues. Looked up from germline, CDR1 is SNHLY and CDR2 is FYNNEI.

The chain has TRBV6-5 and TRBJ1-4; tentative D call: TRBD1 (5 bases). This CDR3 has 16 amino acids. Germline lookup yields CDR1 MNHEY and CDR2 SVGAGI. V was cut by 0 bases and J by 8 bases, with 16 bases left in between. The chain's CDR3 is CASSYSRAGLKEKLFF. The CDR3 region has the DNA TGTGCCAGCAGTTACTCAAGGGCAGGGTTGAAGGAAAAACTGTTTTTT.

The rearrangement links TRBV18 to TRBJ2-1; tentative D call: TRBD1 (6 bases). CDR1 is KGHSH and CDR2 is LQKENI in the germline V gene. V was clipped by 0 bases and J by 4 bases, with 10 bases between them. The CDR3 has 15 residues. The CDR3 region has the DNA TGTGCCAGCTCACCACCGACAGGATTATACAATGAGCAGTTCTTC. It encodes CASSPPTGLYNEQFF.